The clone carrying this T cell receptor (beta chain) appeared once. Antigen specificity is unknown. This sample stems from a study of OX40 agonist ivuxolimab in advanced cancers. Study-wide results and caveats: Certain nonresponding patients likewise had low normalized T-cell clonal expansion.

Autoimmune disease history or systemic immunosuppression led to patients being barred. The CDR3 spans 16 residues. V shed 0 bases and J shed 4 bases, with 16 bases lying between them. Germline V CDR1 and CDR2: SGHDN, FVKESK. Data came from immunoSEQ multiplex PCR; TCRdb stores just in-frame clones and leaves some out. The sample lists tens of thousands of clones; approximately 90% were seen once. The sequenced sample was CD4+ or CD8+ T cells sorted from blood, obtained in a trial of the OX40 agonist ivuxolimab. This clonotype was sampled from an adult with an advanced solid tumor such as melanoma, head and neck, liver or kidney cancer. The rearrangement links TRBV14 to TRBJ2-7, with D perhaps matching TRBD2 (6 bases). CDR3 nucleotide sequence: TGTGCCAGCAGCCAAGAAAGGGCCCCAGGGAGGTACGAGCAGTACTTC. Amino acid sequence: CASSQERAPGRYEQYF. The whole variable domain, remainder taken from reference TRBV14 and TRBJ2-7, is EAGVTQFPSHSVIEKGQTVTLRCDPISGHDNLYWYRRVMGKEIKFLLHFVKESKQDESGMPNNRFLAERTGGTYSTLKVQPAELEDSGVYFCASSQERAPGRYEQYFGPGTRLTVT.